This T cell receptor (beta chain) was captured in a study of blood T cell repertoires in COVID-19. The CDR3 spans 12 residues. Germline V gives CDR1 MDHEN, CDR2 SYDVKM. V lost 5 bases to trimming and J lost 4 bases, with 8 bases between them. Sequenced by immunoSEQ multiplex PCR; TCRdb stores in-frame clones only, minus some. The sample holds around 69,000 clones; roughly 76% are singletons and the top ten take around 20%. The sample taken for sequencing was peripheral blood. This sequence joins TRBV28 and TRBJ1-2, with D uncertain. This receptor was taken from a woman in her seventies with acute or convalescent COVID-19. In DNA form, the CDR3 reads TGTGCCAGCAGTACAGTCCGCTATGGCTACACCTTC. It is translated as CASSTVRYGYTF.